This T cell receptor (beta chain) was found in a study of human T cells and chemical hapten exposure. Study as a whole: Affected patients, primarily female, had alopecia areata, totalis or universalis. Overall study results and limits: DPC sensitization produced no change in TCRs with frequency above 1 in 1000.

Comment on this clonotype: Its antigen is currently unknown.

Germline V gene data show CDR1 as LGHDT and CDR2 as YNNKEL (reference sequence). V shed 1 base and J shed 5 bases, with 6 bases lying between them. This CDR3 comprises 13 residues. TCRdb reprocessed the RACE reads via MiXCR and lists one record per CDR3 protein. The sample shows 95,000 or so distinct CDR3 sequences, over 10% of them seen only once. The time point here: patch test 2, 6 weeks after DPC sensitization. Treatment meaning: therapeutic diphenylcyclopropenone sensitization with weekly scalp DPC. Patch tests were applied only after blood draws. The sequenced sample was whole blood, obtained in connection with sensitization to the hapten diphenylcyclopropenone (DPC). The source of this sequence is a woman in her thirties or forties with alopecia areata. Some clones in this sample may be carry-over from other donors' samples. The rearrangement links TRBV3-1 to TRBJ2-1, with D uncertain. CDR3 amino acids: CASSQAPHNEQFF. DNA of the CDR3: TGTGCCAGCAGCCAAGCGCCCCACAATGAGCAGTTCTTC.